The clone carrying this TCR beta chain was seen at least ten times. This entry belongs to a study of T-cell reconstitution after alpha-beta-depleted transplantation in children. Preparation of the TCRbeta library involved a method that used unique molecular identifiers. TCRdb itself ran the PCR reads through MiXCR, one entry per CDR3 protein. The data show under 140,000 distinct CDR3 sequences, 9% to 12% seen once. The CDR3 has 14 amino acids. The V and J ends lost 3 bases and 5 bases respectively, with 13 bases between them. CDR1 is MGHDK and CDR2 is SYGVNS in the germline V gene. The source material was PBMCs from the stem cell graft donor, sampled from the stem cell graft. The sequence derives from a human donor who donated a stem cell graft to a child with acute lymphoblastic leukemia. V and J are TRBV25-1 and TRBJ2-5, with D perhaps matching TRBD2 (7 bases). CDR3 coding DNA: TGTGCCAGCAGTGACCCCGGGGGGCTGGAGACCCAGTACTTC. Protein sequence: CASSDPGGLETQYF.